This TCR beta chain was obtained from a study of shared clonotypes between healthy human individuals. Study as a whole: Plates per donor: three CD4 naive, three CD4 memory, two CD8 naive, one CD8 memory.

As for this clone: The antigen remains unidentified.

Clones were sequenced by immunoSEQ multiplex PCR, and TCRdb holds only the in-frame ones, with some missing. The data contain 2 million to 2.5 million clones, under 97% of them singletons. Germline lookup yields CDR1 MGHDK and CDR2 SYGVNS. CDR3 length: 15 amino acids. V lost 5 bases and J 5 bases, leaving 15 bases between the germline ends. Findings and limits, study-wide: Of the naive CD4 clonotypes, 4% to 5% were shared across a handful of donors. Sampling used blood alone; tissue repertoires probably differ. Enrolling few donors narrowed the genetic and exposure-history diversity that was represented.

The chain carries TRBV25-1 and TRBJ2-2; possible D gene TRBD2, 5 bases. Material for sequencing was naive CD4+ T cells sorted from blood. The subset: CD45RA+ positively selected. This clonotype was sampled from a man between 18 and 35 years old in good health. CDR3 loop: CASSWSSGRTGELFF. The CDR3 coding sequence is TGTGCCAGCAGTTGGAGTTCGGGGAGAACCGGGGAGCTGTTTTTT.